This TCR beta chain stems from a study of post-analysis software for immune sequencing data. Study context: Some patients lacked subtype; others had relapsing-remitting, secondary progressive or progressive-relapsing disease. Broader study findings: In patients, TRBV5-6, TRBV5-1 and TRBV20-1 belonged to five or six TRBV segments found more frequently than in controls.

J was trimmed by 1 base and V by 3 bases; bases with no gene match: 6. Germline assignment: CDR1 MGHRA and CDR2 YSYEKL. The CDR3 length is 16 residues. Notes on this clonotype: What it binds is unknown.

Researchers reported that TCR beta cDNA libraries carried unique molecular identifiers. TCRdb passed the PCR reads through MiXCR, listing each CDR3 protein once. The sample contains approximately 460,000 distinct CDR3 sequences, approximately 45% of which appear only once. Sequences were obtained from blood. This sequence originates from a girl between 5 and 17 years old with multiple sclerosis. The chain has TRBV4-1 and TRBJ2-5, with 9 bases identical to TRBD2. For the CDR3, the DNA is TGCGCCAGCAGCCAGGACCCGACTAGCGGCCAAGAGACCCAGTACTTC. Protein sequence: CASSQDPTSGQETQYF.